These 5 T cell receptor beta chains were sequenced from one sample in a study of CD8 T cells in ankylosing spondylitis. Whole-study findings and limits: A motif in TCR beta, a set of roughly 8 highly homologous variants, appeared characteristic of ankylosing spondylitis blood.

TCRdb re-called the 5' RACE reads through MiXCR, storing one row per CDR3 protein. Of 500,000 to 650,000 distinct CDR3 sequences in the sample, roughly 5.2% were seen once. No antigens are known for them. Sample: blood, either unsorted or a sorted T cell fraction (not recorded which). These receptors were taken from a male donor with ankylosing spondylitis.

This clonotype was found a few times. The V and J genes are TRBV6-2 or TRBV6-3 and TRBJ1-2; D gene uncertain. V lost 4 bases to trimming and J lost 8 bases, with 11 bases between them. The CDR3 contains 12 residues. The germline V gene encodes CDR1 MNHEY and CDR2 SVGEGT. The CDR3 DNA sequence: TGTGCCAGCAGTTCTCGGGAGCTGGGCTACACCTTC. Translating it yields CASSSRELGYTF.

This clonotype was counted at least ten times. This chain joins TRBV5-1 and TRBJ1-1, with unresolved D. This CDR3 has 14 amino acids. Trimming left V 5 bases short and J 4 bases short, with 15 bases between. Germline V gene sequence: CDR1 SGHRS, CDR2 YFSETQ. DNA for the CDR3: TGCGCCAGCAGGAGAGAGGGAAGGCCCACTGAAGCTTTCTTT. Translated: CASRREGRPTEAFF.

This clonotype showed up many times. V gene TRBV28 combines with J gene TRBJ2-3; no firm D call. V was trimmed by 6 bases and J by 5 bases, leaving 12 bases between them. From germline, CDR1 is MDHEN and CDR2 SYDVKM. This CDR3 is built from 13 residues. CDR3 amino acids: CASRPPMGDTQYF. Here the CDR3 DNA reads TGTGCCAGCAGACCCCCAATGGGAGATACGCAGTATTTT. Full variable domain (remainder filled in from reference TRBV28 and TRBJ2-3): DVKVTQSSRYLVKRTGEKVFLECVQDMDHENMFWYRQDPGLGLRLIYFSYDVKMKEKGDIPEGYSVSREKKERFSLILESASTNQTSMYLCASRPPMGDTQYFGPGTRLTVL.

There are a few counts of this clonotype. The chain recombines TRBV20-1 with TRBJ2-3, with 13 positions matching TRBD2. Germline values: CDR1 DFQATT, CDR2 SNEGSKA (reference sequence). The ends lost 5 bases at V and 3 bases at J; junction bases unmatched: 8. CDR3 length equals 16 residues. CDR3 protein: CSALPRTSGGTDTQYF. In nucleotides, the CDR3 is TGCAGTGCTCTACCAAGGACTAGCGGGGGAACAGATACGCAGTATTTT.

This clonotype was seen at least ten times. The rearrangement uses TRBV10-3 and TRBJ2-1; TRBD1 matches 10 bases. CDR1 and CDR2 (germline): ENHRY, SYGVKD. V gave up 8 bases and J gave up 4 bases; unmatched junction bases: 8. This CDR3 has 15 residues. CDR3 residues: CAIGSGTGEYNEQFF. CDR3 in DNA: TGTGCCATCGGGTCCGGGACAGGGGAATACAATGAGCAGTTCTTC.